This TCR beta chain was sequenced during a study of cytotoxic CD8 clonotypes in ibrutinib-treated CLL. The CDR3 extends over 15 amino acids. The germline gives CDR1 SGHTA, CDR2 FQGNSA. Losses at the gene ends were 7 bases for V and 2 bases for J; bases not matched to a gene: 9. Using immunoSEQ multiplex PCR, the repertoire was profiled, and TCRdb retains in-frame clones only, with some absent. This repertoire shows approximately 350,000 clones, approximately 67% found once; its top ten account for 6.3%. The material was PBMCs, obtained after 36 months of ibrutinib treatment. This receptor was identified in a human donor with chronic lymphocytic leukemia. The chain combines TRBV7-2 with TRBJ2-7, with 9 bases matching TRBD2. Written as DNA, the CDR3 is TGTGCCAGCACCCGCAGCGGGAGGAATCCCTACGAGCAGTACTTC. It yields the protein CASTRSGRNPYEQYF.